The entry that follows covers one TCR beta chain sequence. This sample is part of a study of blood T cell repertoires in COVID-19. About the research overall: Acute and convalescent COVID-19 samples came from the United States, Italy and Spain. Sources were T cells, B-cell-depleted T cells, or PBMCs; the material itself was cDNA or gDNA.

This CDR3 has 15 amino acids. V trimming: 3 bases; J trimming: 6 bases; junction bases outside the gene matches: 4. Germline values: CDR1 MDHEN, CDR2 SYDVKM. Methods used by the authors: How many nucleated cells were present was estimated from reference gene primer amplification. Method: immunoSEQ multiplex PCR; TCRdb's copy keeps in-frame clones and lacks some. The V and J calls and clone size come from that table; D and trimming were worked out from the DNA. The sample has some 100,000 clones, 92% seen once. Sequenced input: peripheral blood. The TCR originated in a man aged 50 to 60 with active COVID-19. The chain joins TRBV28 to TRBJ1-6, with 8 bases aligning to TRBD1. The CDR3 DNA is TGTGCCAGCAGTTTGGCTGGGACAGGTAATTCACCCCTCCACTTT. Residues: CASSLAGTGNSPLHF.